The subject of this entry is one T cell receptor (beta chain). What it binds is unknown. This specimen belongs to a study of shared clonotypes between healthy human individuals. Broader study findings: Non-shared clonotypes had lower generation probabilities than those shared by all four donors.

TCRdb's copy holds only in-frame clones and misses some; the assay was immunoSEQ multiplex PCR. The table shows over a million clones, with approximately 78% occurring only once. The sequenced material came from memory CD4+ T cells from PBMCs. Subset of the sample: CD45RA-negative fraction. This TCR derives from a man between 18 and 35 years old in good health. Some clones in this sample may be carry-over from other donors' samples.

The CDR3 sequence: CASSSLQGQAQHF. In nucleotides, the CDR3 is TGTGCCAGCAGCTCGCTACAGGGACAGGCCCAGCATTTT. The rearrangement links TRBV7-2 to TRBJ1-5; 8 bases map to TRBD1. Germline values: CDR1 SGHTA, CDR2 FQGNSA. Losses at the gene ends were 4 bases for V and 11 bases for J; bases not matched to a gene: 7. This CDR3 is built from 13 residues. Full variable domain (remainder filled in from reference TRBV7-2 and TRBJ1-5): GAGVSQSPSNKVTEKGKDVELRCDPISGHTALYWYRQSLGQGLEFLIYFQGNSAPDKSGLPSDRFSAERTGGSVSTLTIQRTQQEDSAVYLCASSSLQGQAQHFGDGTRLSIL.